Sequencing of this TCR beta chain was carried out in a study of shared clonotypes between healthy human individuals. The study, taken as a whole, reports: Estimated clonotype richness was generally higher in naive than memory subsets.

The study enrolled healthy HIV-negative adults without recent acute infections or vaccinations as donors. V gave up 1 base and J gave up 0 bases, with 6 bases separating them. Per the germline V gene, CDR1 is SGHTA and CDR2 is FQGNSA. The CDR3 runs 14 residues. Notes on this clone: The antigen remains unidentified.

Clones were sequenced by immunoSEQ multiplex PCR, and TCRdb holds only the in-frame ones, with some missing. Altogether over 950,000 clones are present, approximately 80% being singletons, with the ten largest covering 0.89%. The sequencing input was memory CD4+ T cells from PBMCs. The subset here: CD45RA-negative fraction. The chain combines TRBV7-2 with TRBJ1-2; D call uncertain. The TCR sequence derives from a man between 18 and 35 years old in good health. Some clones in this sample may be carry-over from other donors' samples. This CDR3 is CASSLVRANYGYTF. Here the CDR3 DNA reads TGTGCCAGCAGCTTAGTTAGAGCTAACTATGGCTACACCTTC.